A selection of T cell receptor beta chains follows, all from one sample in a study of T cells in Graves' hyperthyroidism and ophthalmopathy. One entry per CDR3 protein, called by TCRdb with MiXCR from the multiplex PCR reads. The sample carries 200,000 to 300,000 distinct CDR3 sequences, about 17% recorded once. Specimen: blood. These receptors all stem from a young woman with Graves' ophthalmopathy. Each CDR3 is given with its conserved first and last residue. The D gene is left open where the match is weak. A row's size may be missing; if present it is once, few, many or a size class.

v_gene	abundance	d_gene	j_gene	CDR3aa	CDR3nt
TRBV4-3	many	TRBD1	TRBJ1-2	CASSRTAGTGFNYGYTF	TGCGCCAGCAGCCGAACAGCCGGGACAGGTTTTAACTATGGCTACACCTTC
TRBV18	-	TRBD1	TRBJ2-1	CASSLGTAVNNEQFF	TGTGCCAGCTCACTGGGGACAGCGGTAAACAATGAGCAGTTCTTC
TRBV10-1	-	-	TRBJ2-3	CASSEGRADTDTQYF	TGCGCCAGCAGTGAGGGCAGGGCGGACACAGATACGCAGTATTTT
TRBV5-8	many	-	TRBJ2-1	CASSTRLHSGYNEQFF	TGTGCCAGCAGCACGCGACTGCACTCCGGTTACAATGAGCAGTTCTTC
TRBV28	many	-	TRBJ1-5	CASSLDLGDASNQPQHF	TGTGCCAGCAGCCTGGACTTAGGAGACGCTAGCAATCAGCCCCAGCATTTT
TRBV5-1	many	-	TRBJ2-1	CASSSPPVKRAYNEQFF	TGCGCCAGCAGCTCCCCCCCCGTAAAGCGGGCCTACAATGAGCAGTTCTTC
TRBV11-2	few	TRBD1	TRBJ2-7	CASSSWTGASSYEQYF	TGTGCCAGCAGCTCGTGGACAGGGGCAAGCTCCTACGAGCAGTACTTC
TRBV29-1	few	TRBD1	TRBJ1-4	CSVAGTGPPRVYEKLFF	TGCAGCGTCGCGGGGACAGGGCCTCCTAGAGTTTATGAAAAACTGTTTTTT
TRBV6-2/TRBV6-3	many	-	TRBJ2-1	CASSPSQEVHEQFF	TGTGCCAGCAGTCCCTCCCAAGAGGTGCATGAGCAGTTCTTC
TRBV19	many	TRBD1	TRBJ1-1	CASSMRTGATGNTEAFF	TGTGCCAGTAGTATGAGGACAGGGGCGACGGGGAACACTGAAGCTTTCTTT
TRBV5-1	few	-	TRBJ1-4	CASSLVGRTNEKLFF	TGCGCCAGCAGCTTGGTGGGCAGAACTAATGAAAAACTGTTTTTT
TRBV12-3/TRBV12-4	few	TRBD1	TRBJ1-1	CASSRGQGDTEAFF	TGTGCCAGCAGTAGAGGACAGGGCGACACTGAAGCTTTCTTT
TRBV15	few	TRBD2	TRBJ2-5	CATSRDWSLAGGGETQYF	TGTGCCACCAGCAGAGATTGGTCGTTAGCGGGAGGGGGGGAGACCCAGTACTTC
TRBV20-1	many	-	TRBJ2-7	CSALNPPGLPYEQYF	TGCAGTGCTCTTAATCCCCCGGGACTTCCCTACGAGCAGTACTTC
TRBV5-1	-	-	TRBJ2-2	CASSLMDGSGELFF	TGCGCCAGCAGCTTGATGGACGGGTCCGGGGAGCTGTTTTTT
TRBV20-1	many	TRBD1	TRBJ1-4	CSARGRTGEEKLFF	TGCAGTGCTAGAGGCCGAACAGGGGAGGAAAAACTGTTTTTT
TRBV28	-	-	TRBJ2-4	CASSEEQGGNIQYF	TGTGCCAGCAGTGAGGAACAGGGTGGTAACATTCAGTACTTC
TRBV9	few	TRBD1	TRBJ2-1	CASSAQQGALDNEQFF	TGTGCCAGCAGCGCCCAACAGGGGGCGTTAGACAATGAGCAGTTCTTC
TRBV15	many	-	TRBJ2-5	CATARERAETQYF	TGTGCCACTGCACGCGAGCGAGCAGAGACCCAGTACTTC
TRBV18	-	-	TRBJ2-1	CASSPGAHNEQFF	TGTGCCAGCTCACCCGGGGCCCACAATGAGCAGTTCTTC
TRBV5-1	many	-	TRBJ2-3	CASSTRDASTDTQYF	TGCGCCAGCAGCACCCGGGACGCAAGCACAGATACGCAGTATTTT
TRBV10-3	-	-	TRBJ1-1	CASRLRNTEAFF	TGTGCCAGCCGGCTGAGGAACACTGAAGCTTTCTTT
TRBV12-3/TRBV12-4	many	TRBD1	TRBJ1-1	CASRWRGHIDTEAFF	TGTGCCAGCAGATGGAGGGGGCATATTGACACTGAAGCTTTCTTT
TRBV9	-	-	TRBJ1-1	CAAGPGGGGAFF	TGTGCCGCGGGACCGGGGGGGGGGGGAGCTTTCTTT
TRBV3-1	many	-	TRBJ2-5	CASSLVPQGEETQYF	TGTGCCAGCAGCCTAGTCCCCCAGGGAGAAGAGACCCAGTACTTC
TRBV7-3	many	TRBD1	TRBJ2-7	CASSLDLGQSPYEQYF	TGTGCCAGCAGCTTAGATTTGGGACAGTCTCCCTACGAGCAGTACTTC
TRBV19	many	TRBD2	TRBJ2-1	CASSRRLQREAQYNEQFF	TGTGCCAGTAGTAGACGACTCCAGCGGGAGGCACAATACAATGAGCAGTTCTTC
TRBV7-3	many	TRBD1	TRBJ2-1	CASSSDRETEQFF	TGTGCCAGCAGCTCCGACAGGGAAACTGAGCAGTTCTTC
TRBV29-1	-	TRBD2	TRBJ2-1	CSVSYPGTSGRRISYNEQFF	TGCAGCGTCTCCTACCCCGGGACTAGCGGGAGAAGAATTTCCTACAATGAGCAGTTCTTC
TRBV19	-	-	TRBJ2-7	CASDDPDGYEQYF	TGTGCCAGTGACGACCCGGATGGCTACGAGCAGTACTTC
TRBV29-1	many	-	TRBJ1-4	CSILGRTTNEKLFF	TGCAGCATATTGGGACGGACCACTAATGAAAAACTGTTTTTT
TRBV28	-	-	TRBJ1-2	CASSPTAPSNYGYTF	TGTGCCAGCAGCCCCACAGCCCCTTCTAACTATGGCTACACCTTC
TRBV7-9	many	-	TRBJ2-7	CASSLDGSYEQYF	TGTGCCAGCAGCCTGGACGGATCCTACGAGCAGTACTTC
TRBV5-6	many	TRBD2	TRBJ2-5	CASSLTLLAAQETQYF	TGTGCCAGCAGCCTTACGTTACTAGCGGCCCAAGAGACCCAGTACTTC
TRBV10-3	few	TRBD1	TRBJ2-3	CAISEDRGGRANTDTQYF	TGTGCCATCAGTGAGGACAGGGGGGGGAGGGCGAACACAGATACGCAGTATTTT
TRBV30	many	-	TRBJ2-7	CAWSVLWGEQYF	TGTGCCTGGAGTGTTCTTTGGGGCGAGCAGTACTTC
TRBV27	few	TRBD2	TRBJ2-7	CASSFSATSGSSYEQYF	TGTGCCAGCAGTTTCTCTGCTACTAGCGGGAGCTCCTACGAGCAGTACTTC
TRBV15	once	TRBD2	TRBJ2-5	CATSWGGEETQYF	TGTGCCACCAGCTGGGGGGGGGAAGAGACCCAGTACTTC
TRBV29-1	many	TRBD2	TRBJ2-1	CSTLAGTYNEQFF	TGCAGTACACTAGCGGGGACCTACAATGAGCAGTTCTTC
TRBV2	many	TRBD2	TRBJ2-1	CASRGLASGNEQFF	TGTGCCAGCAGGGGACTAGCGAGTGGCAATGAGCAGTTCTTC
TRBV6-1	many	TRBD1	TRBJ1-2	CASYGSDRAKDGYTF	TGTGCCAGCTATGGCTCGGACAGGGCGAAGGATGGCTACACCTTC
TRBV7-2	many	TRBD1	TRBJ1-1	CASSLLRGTGTEAFF	TGTGCCAGCAGCTTACTTCGAGGGACAGGGACTGAAGCTTTCTTT
TRBV6-6	many	-	TRBJ2-7	CASSYMGAQLEQYF	TGTGCCAGCAGTTACATGGGGGCGCAGCTCGAGCAGTACTTC
TRBV19	few	-	TRBJ1-1	CASSIGSNTEAFF	TGTGCCAGTAGTATAGGGTCCAACACTGAAGCTTTCTTT
TRBV27	many	TRBD2	TRBJ2-7	CASSLNGGSWYEQYF	TGTGCCAGCAGTTTAAACGGCGGGAGTTGGTACGAGCAGTACTTC
TRBV2	many	-	TRBJ1-1	CASGNLGNTEAFF	TGTGCCAGCGGGAATTTGGGGAACACTGAAGCTTTCTTT
TRBV28	many	-	TRBJ1-2	CASSGGGETYDYTF	TGTGCCAGCAGCGGGGGGGGGGAAACCTATGACTACACCTTC
TRBV30	many	-	TRBJ1-6	CAWSLKSSYNSPLHF	TGTGCCTGGAGCCTGAAGAGCTCCTATAATTCACCCCTCCACTTT
TRBV10-3	many	-	TRBJ1-5	CAISDAGNQPQHF	TGTGCCATCAGTGACGCGGGCAATCAGCCCCAGCATTTT
TRBV5-1	once	-	TRBJ1-1	CASRRGGGRTEAFF	TGCGCCAGCCGGAGGGGGGGGGGGAGGACTGAAGCTTTCTTT
TRBV5-6	many	TRBD2	TRBJ2-3	CASSLVGTRGDTQYF	TGTGCCAGCAGCTTGGTGGGGACTAGGGGTGATACGCAGTATTTT
TRBV7-2	many	-	TRBJ1-1	CASSFQFPTEAFF	TGTGCCAGCAGCTTCCAGTTTCCCACTGAAGCTTTCTTT